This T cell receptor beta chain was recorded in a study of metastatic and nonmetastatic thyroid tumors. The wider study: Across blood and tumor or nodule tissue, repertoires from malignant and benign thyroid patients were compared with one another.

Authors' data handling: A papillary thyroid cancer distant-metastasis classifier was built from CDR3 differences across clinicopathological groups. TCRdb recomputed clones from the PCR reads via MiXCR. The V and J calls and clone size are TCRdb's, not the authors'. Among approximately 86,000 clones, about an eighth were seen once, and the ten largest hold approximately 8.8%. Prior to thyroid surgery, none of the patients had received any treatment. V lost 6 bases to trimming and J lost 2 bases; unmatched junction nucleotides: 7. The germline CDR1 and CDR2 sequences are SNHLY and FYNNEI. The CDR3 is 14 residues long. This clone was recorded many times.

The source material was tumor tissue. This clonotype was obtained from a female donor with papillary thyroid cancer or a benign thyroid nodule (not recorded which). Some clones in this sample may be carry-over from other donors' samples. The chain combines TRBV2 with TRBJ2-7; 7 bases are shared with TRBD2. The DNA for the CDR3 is TGTGCCAGCAGCCGGGACTATCCTACCTACGAGCAGTACTTC. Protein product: CASSRDYPTYEQYF. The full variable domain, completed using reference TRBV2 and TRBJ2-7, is EPEVTQTPSHQVTQMGQEVILRCVPISNHLYFYWYRQILGQKVEFLVSFYNNEISEKSEIFDDQFSVERPDGSNFTLKIRSTKLEDSAMYFCASSRDYPTYEQYFGPGTRLTVT.